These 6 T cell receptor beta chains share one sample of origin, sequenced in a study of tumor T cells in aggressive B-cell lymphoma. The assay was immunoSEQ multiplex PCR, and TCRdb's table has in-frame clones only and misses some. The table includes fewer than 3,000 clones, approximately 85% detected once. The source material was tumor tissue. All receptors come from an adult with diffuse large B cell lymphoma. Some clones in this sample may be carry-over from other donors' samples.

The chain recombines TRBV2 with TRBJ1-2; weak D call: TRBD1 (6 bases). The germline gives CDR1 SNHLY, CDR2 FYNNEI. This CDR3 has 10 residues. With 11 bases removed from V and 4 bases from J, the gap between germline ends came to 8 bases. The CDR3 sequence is CAEQGYGYTF. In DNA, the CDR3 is TGTGCCGAACAGGGCTATGGCTACACCTTC.

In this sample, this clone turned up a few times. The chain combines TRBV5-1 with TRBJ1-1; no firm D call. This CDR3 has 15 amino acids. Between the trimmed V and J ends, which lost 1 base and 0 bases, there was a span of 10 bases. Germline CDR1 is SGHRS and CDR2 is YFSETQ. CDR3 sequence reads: CASSLWQTMNTEAFF. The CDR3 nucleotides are TGCGCCAGCAGCTTGTGGCAGACTATGAACACTGAAGCTTTCTTT.

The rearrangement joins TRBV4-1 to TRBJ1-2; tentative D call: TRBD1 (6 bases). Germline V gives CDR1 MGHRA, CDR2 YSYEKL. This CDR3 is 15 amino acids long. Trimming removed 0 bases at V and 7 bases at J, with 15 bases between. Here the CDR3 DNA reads TGCGCCAGCAGCCAAGATAACGCAGGGGTTTTTGGCTACACCTTC. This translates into CASSQDNAGVFGYTF.

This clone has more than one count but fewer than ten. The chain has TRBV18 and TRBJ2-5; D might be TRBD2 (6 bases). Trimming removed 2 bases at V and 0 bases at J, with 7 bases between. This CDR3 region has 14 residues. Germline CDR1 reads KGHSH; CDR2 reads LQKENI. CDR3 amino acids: CASSPGRNQETQYF. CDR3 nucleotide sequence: TGTGCCAGCTCACCAGGGAGGAACCAAGAGACCCAGTACTTC.

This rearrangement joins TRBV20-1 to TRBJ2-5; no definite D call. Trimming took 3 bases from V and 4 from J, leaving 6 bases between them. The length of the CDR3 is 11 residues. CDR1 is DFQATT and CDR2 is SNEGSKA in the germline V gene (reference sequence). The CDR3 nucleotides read TGCAGTGCTAGCCGTAGAGAGACCCAGTACTTC. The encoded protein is CSASRRETQYF.

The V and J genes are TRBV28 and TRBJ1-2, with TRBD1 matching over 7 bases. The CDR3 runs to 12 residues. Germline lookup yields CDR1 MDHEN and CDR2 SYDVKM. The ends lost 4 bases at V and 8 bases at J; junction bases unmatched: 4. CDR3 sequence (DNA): TGTGCCAGCAGTTGGGACAGCTGGGGCTACACCTTC. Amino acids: CASSWDSWGYTF.